The 5 T cell receptor beta chains listed next were all sequenced from one sample in a study of CD8 T cells in Susac syndrome. RNA in amounts of roughly 0.5 to 1 ug was reverse transcribed with random hexamers. TCRdb re-called the immunoSEQ multiplex PCR reads through MiXCR, storing one row per CDR3 protein. The profile shows approximately 46,000 distinct CDR3 sequences, over 90% of them singletons. The sample consisted of CD8+ T cells from PBMCs. The receptor source for this set is a human donor in good health.

V usage is TRBV7-9 and J usage is TRBJ2-1; 10 positions agree with TRBD2. The V gene's germline CDR1 is SEHNR and CDR2 FQNEAQ (reference sequence). The V segment lost 5 bases and the J segment 10 bases; nucleotides outside the gene matches: 5. The CDR3 loop spans 13 amino acids. CDR3 DNA: TGTGCCAGCAGCGTCGGGACTAGCGTAGAGCAGTTCTTC. Translated: CASSVGTSVEQFF.

The CDR3 protein is CASSPPGSGVLYEQYF. The CDR3 DNA follows: TGTGCCAGCAGCCCCCCAGGGAGCGGGGTATTATACGAGCAGTACTTC. The chain has TRBV5-6 and TRBJ2-7; the match to TRBD2 covers 7 bases. The J segment lost 4 bases and the V segment lost 4 bases, leaving 14 bases of the junction unmatched. The CDR3 is 16 residues long. The germline V gene encodes CDR1 SGHDT and CDR2 YYEEEE.

This chain joins TRBV2 and TRBJ2-3, with 11 positions matching TRBD2. The junction had 1 base not matched to a gene; V was cut back by 5 bases and J by 0 bases. Germline CDR1 SNHLY, CDR2 FYNNEI. CDR3 length equals 15 residues. CDR3 sequence reads: CASSLAGGSTDTQYF. The CDR3 coding sequence is TGTGCCAGCAGTCTAGCGGGAGGAAGCACAGATACGCAGTATTTT.

This chain connects TRBV4-1 to TRBJ1-2; D uncertain. Trimming removed 1 base at V and 6 bases at J, with 30 bases between. Per the germline V gene, CDR1 is MGHRA and CDR2 is YSYEKL. The CDR3 runs to 20 residues. CDR3 in DNA: TGCGCCAGCAGCCAAGTATTCTCTGACCTCGACTGGACGGAAAAACATGGCTACACCTTC. Amino acids: CASSQVFSDLDWTEKHGYTF.

The chain employs TRBV9 and TRBJ2-1, with TRBD2 matching 8 bases. The CDR3 covers 16 residues. V dropped 2 bases and J dropped 3; count of bases not matched to a gene: 7. Germline V gene sequence: CDR1 SGDLS, CDR2 YYNGEE. The CDR3 here is CASSVYPGTSYNEQFF. The CDR3 nucleotides read TGTGCCAGCAGCGTTTACCCCGGGACTAGCTACAATGAGCAGTTCTTC.